The 26 T cell receptor beta chains below all came from one sample that was sequenced in a study of blood T cells in healthy people across ages. The authors ran a second PCR of 7 to 11 cycles using a sample-barcoded 5' primer and a J-beta primer mix. TCRdb re-called the 5' RACE reads with MiXCR, one entry per CDR3 protein. The data show 700,000 or so distinct CDR3 sequences, approximately 40% seen once. Sequenced input: blood. These receptors were taken from a man aged 80 or over in good health.

This clonotype was found a few times. The chain links TRBV6-2 or TRBV6-3 to TRBJ1-6, with D perhaps matching TRBD1 (6 bases). The V end lost 7 bases, the J end lost 10 bases, and 17 bases lay between the germline ends. The CDR3 loop spans 14 amino acids. Germline CDR1 and CDR2: MNHEY and SVGEGT. The CDR3 region is CASNQGQRGSPLHF. The CDR3 DNA reads as TGTGCCAGCAACCAAGGACAGCGGGGCTCACCCCTCCACTTT.

In DNA form, the CDR3 reads TGTGCCAGCAGTGCGAATTCACCCCTCCACTTT. Its translation: CASSANSPLHF. The gene calls are TRBV2 and TRBJ1-6, with D uncertain. This CDR3 is 11 amino acids long. Trimming stripped 4 bases from V and 7 bases from J, with 2 bases between. Germline CDR1 is SNHLY and CDR2 is FYNNEI.

This clonotype appeared many times. J is TRBJ2-3 and V is TRBV4-3, with TRBD1 matching over 7 bases. Per the germline V gene, CDR1 is LGHNA and CDR2 is YSLEER. Unmatched junction bases numbered 8, after V lost 2 bases and J lost 0 bases. The CDR3 spans 17 residues. The CDR3 DNA reads as TGCGCCAGCAGCCAAAAAGGTCGACAGGGTAGCACAGATACGCAGTATTTT. Translating gives CASSQKGRQGSTDTQYF.

This clonotype occurred a few times. The V gene is TRBV6-2 or TRBV6-3, the J gene TRBJ2-1; D is possibly TRBD1 (6 bases). The CDR3 spans 15 residues. Trimming took off 7 bases at V and 5 bases at J, with 18 bases between the two ends. The V gene's germline CDR1 is MNHEY and CDR2 SVGEGT. The CDR3 coding sequence is TGTGCCAGCACCCCGTATCTGGACAGCCACAATGAGCAGTTCTTC. It codes for CASTPYLDSHNEQFF.

This chain joins TRBV12-3 or TRBV12-4 and TRBJ1-4; D uncertain. The CDR3 loop spans 14 amino acids. Trimming stripped 3 bases from V and 5 bases from J, with 10 bases between. The CDR3 bases are TGTGCCAGCAGTTTGGGGAGCCTAAATGAAAAACTGTTTTTT. Translated: CASSLGSLNEKLFF.

The chain uses TRBV27 and TRBJ1-4; D remains unclear. CDR1 and CDR2 (germline): MNHEY, SMNVEV (reference sequence). Deletions cut 2 bases from V and 7 bases from J, with 11 bases between. The CDR3 is made up of 14 amino acids. CDR3 sequence: CASSLPYPGEKLFF. The CDR3, as DNA: TGTGCCAGCAGTTTACCTTATCCGGGTGAAAAACTGTTTTTT.

This clonotype was counted between two and nine times. The rearrangement links TRBV20-1 to TRBJ1-5, with a weak D call TRBD1 (5 bases). CDR1 and CDR2 (germline): DFQATT, SNEGSKA (reference sequence). Trimming took 5 bases from V and 6 from J, leaving 23 bases between them. The CDR3 is 16 residues long. The chain's CDR3 is CSAGPNGAGSGQPQHF. Written as DNA, the CDR3 is TGCAGTGCTGGACCCAACGGAGCAGGGTCTGGTCAGCCCCAGCATTTT.

With respect to this clonotype: A read error may explain this, as a much larger clone is one base away. The gene calls are TRBV6-6 and TRBJ1-5; tentative D call: TRBD1 (5 bases). Germline CDR1 reads MNHNY; CDR2 reads SVGAGI (reference sequence). Trimming took off 5 bases at V and 6 bases at J, with 14 bases between the two ends. The length of the CDR3 is 14 residues. The CDR3 DNA is TGTGCCAGCAGTGCGACAGACCGAGGTCAGCCCCAGCATTTT. It specifies CASSATDRGQPQHF.

This clonotype has more than one count but fewer than ten. The rearrangement uses TRBV18 and TRBJ2-4; 9 bases are a match to TRBD2. V lost 6 bases and J lost 3; bases outside the gene matches: 12. In germline, CDR1 is KGHSH, CDR2 LQKENI. The length of the CDR3 is 17 residues. The CDR3 coding sequence is TGTGCCAGCTCTTCTACTGTCGTAGCGGGAGTCAAAAACATTCAGTACTTC. It yields the protein CASSSTVVAGVKNIQYF.

This clonotype has just a few counts. The gene calls are TRBV20-1 and TRBJ2-5; D assignment may be TRBD1 or TRBD2 (6 bases each). The germline V and J ends were trimmed by 6 bases and 2 bases, with 16 bases remaining between them. CDR1 is DFQATT, CDR2 SNEGSKA, per germline (reference sequence). The CDR3 has 14 residues. The DNA of the CDR3 is TGCAGTGCCTCTATGACGGGGGCTCAAGAGACCCAGTACTTC. Its protein is CSASMTGAQETQYF.

This clonotype was counted between two and nine times. This chain's CDR3 is CASSLLAGGGEETQYF. CDR3 DNA: TGTGCCAGCAGCCTTTTAGCGGGGGGAGGAGAAGAGACCCAGTACTTC. V gene TRBV7-2 combines with J gene TRBJ2-5; 10 nucleotides match TRBD2. CDR3 size: 16 residues. After removal of 5 bases from V and 3 bases from J, the junction contained 9 bases not matched to a gene. Germline values: CDR1 SGHTA, CDR2 FQGNSA.

This chain joins TRBV27 and TRBJ2-1; TRBD2 agrees at 10 bases. This CDR3 has 14 amino acids. CDR1 MNHEY and CDR2 SMNVEV come from the germline V gene (reference sequence). The V and J ends lost 7 bases and 7 bases, in that order; junction bases with no gene match: 7. CDR3 in DNA: TGTGCCAGCACCTTAGCGGGAGGAACTAATGAGCAGTTCTTC. This gives the protein CASTLAGGTNEQFF.

This rearrangement joins TRBV24-1 to TRBJ1-2, with a possible D match to TRBD1 (5 bases). The length of the CDR3 is 13 residues. Germline CDR1 is KGHDR and CDR2 is SFDVKD. Deletions cut 4 bases from V and 4 bases from J, with 9 bases between. CDR3 amino acids: CATSEGRAYGYTF. The CDR3 nucleotides are TGTGCCACCAGTGAGGGCAGGGCCTATGGCTACACCTTC.

This clonotype was counted a few times. The rearrangement joins TRBV7-2 to TRBJ2-5; D is ambiguous. Trimming pared 0 bases from V and 5 bases from J, leaving 7 bases between. This CDR3 spans 13 amino acids. Germline lookup yields CDR1 SGHTA and CDR2 FQGNSA. This CDR3 reads CASSLAAVETQYF. The CDR3 DNA sequence: TGTGCCAGCAGCTTAGCGGCAGTGGAGACCCAGTACTTC.

The chain is built from TRBV10-1 and TRBJ2-1; D call uncertain. V was clipped by 3 bases and J by 5 bases, with 17 bases between them. Germline CDR1 reads WNHNN; CDR2 reads SYGVQD (reference sequence). The CDR3 loop spans 16 amino acids. The CDR3 loop reads CASSEGGDTPNNEQFF. DNA of the CDR3: TGCGCCAGCAGTGAAGGTGGGGATACTCCCAACAATGAGCAGTTCTTC.

The J gene is TRBJ1-1, the V gene TRBV19; 10 bases map to TRBD1. Germline V CDR1 and CDR2: LNHDA, SQIVND (reference sequence). The CDR3 runs 15 residues. Trimming took 5 bases from V and 10 from J; bases not matched to a gene: 13. CDR3 DNA sequence: TGTGCCAGTAGTCCCCGGGACAGGGGAAGTCGGGGAGCTTTCTTT. Protein: CASSPRDRGSRGAFF.

Turning to this clonotype: The CDR3 carries no conserved terminal phenylalanine or tryptophan, so it likely arises from a read error. The chain carries TRBV28 and TRBJ2-7; D is perhaps TRBD1 or TRBD2 (5 bases each). With 3 bases removed from V and 5 bases from J, the gap between germline ends came to 17 bases. The CDR3 extends over 15 amino acids. The germline V gene encodes CDR1 MDHEN and CDR2 SYDVKM. The CDR3 is CASSLGAGSLDEQYL. The CDR3 DNA follows: TGTGCCAGCAGTTTGGGTGCAGGGAGTTTAGACGAGCAGTACTTA.

This clonotype was picked up a small number of times. This chain links TRBV9 with TRBJ2-7, with D possibly being TRBD1 or TRBD2 (6 bases each). Between the trimmed V and J ends, which lost 0 bases and 0 bases, there was a span of 13 bases. Per the germline V gene, CDR1 is SGDLS and CDR2 is YYNGEE. This CDR3 has 16 residues. The CDR3 reads CASSVGARGDSYEQYF. In DNA, the CDR3 is TGTGCCAGCAGCGTAGGAGCTAGGGGGGACTCCTACGAGCAGTACTTC.

This clonotype has just one count. A junction end diverges from the germline sequence, so it may reflect a read error. The chain combines TRBV4-1 with TRBJ2-3; TRBD1 aligns across 9 bases. This CDR3 has 15 amino acids. The germline gives CDR1 MGHRA, CDR2 YSYEKL. CDR3 amino acids: CASSLGQGFTETQYF. The CDR3 DNA follows: TGCGCCAGCAGCCTCGGACAGGGGTTCACAGAGACGCAGTATTTT.

The chain employs TRBV5-1 and TRBJ2-7; TRBD1 agrees at 8 bases. J lost 2 bases, V lost 3 bases, and 13 bases had no gene match. CDR1 is SGHRS and CDR2 is YFSETQ in the germline V gene. There are 17 residues in the CDR3. The CDR3 region has the DNA TGCGCCAGCAGCTCTGACTCTAGACAGGGGCCTACCTACGAGCAGTACTTC. It specifies CASSSDSRQGPTYEQYF.

This rearrangement joins TRBV4-3 to TRBJ1-2, with 8 bases that match TRBD1. Germline CDR1 LGHNA, CDR2 YSLEER. Trimming cost V 1 base and J 8 bases; bases outside gene matches: 6. The length of the CDR3 is 14 residues. In DNA, the CDR3 is TGCGCCAGCAGCCAAGGATCAGGGGGCTTCGGCTACACCTTC. It encodes CASSQGSGGFGYTF.

This clonotype was found a few times. V gene TRBV6-2 or TRBV6-3 combines with J gene TRBJ2-7; no clear D gene. The tail of the sequence fits TRBJ2-5 better, so the J call may be wrong. The germline CDR1 and CDR2 sequences are MNHEY and SVGEGT. This CDR3 has 13 residues. In DNA form, the CDR3 reads TGTGCCAGCAGGCACGGTGTCAGAGAGACCCAGTACTTC. It translates to CASRHGVRETQYF.

This sequence joins TRBV5-6 and TRBJ2-5; a weak D match, TRBD1 (6 bases). In germline, CDR1 is SGHDT, CDR2 YYEEEE. V dropped 3 bases and J dropped 2 bases, with 11 bases sitting between them. This CDR3 has 14 residues. CDR3 region: CASSSWTEQETQYF. The CDR3 nucleotides read TGTGCCAGCAGCTCCTGGACAGAACAAGAGACCCAGTACTTC.

This clonotype was seen just once. The chain's CDR3 is CASSQRGDEKLFF. CDR3 DNA: TGTGCCAGCAGCCAGAGGGGGGACGAAAAACTGTTTTTT. V and J are TRBV7-2 and TRBJ1-4; D perhaps matches TRBD1 (6 bases). Between the trimmed V and J ends, which lost 5 bases and 8 bases, there was a span of 12 bases. This CDR3 is 13 amino acids long. Germline assignment: CDR1 SGHTA and CDR2 FQGNSA.

As regards this clonotype: This may stem from a read error, because a much larger clone lies one nucleotide away. The chain is built from TRBV6-1 and TRBJ1-2; D gene unclear. Looked up from germline, CDR1 is MNHNS and CDR2 is SASEGT. V lost 2 bases to trimming and J lost 4 bases, with 5 bases between them. The CDR3 loop spans 12 amino acids. Written as DNA, the CDR3 is TGTGCCAGCAGTGAACGGAGCTATGGCTACACCTTC. Its translation: CASSERSYGYTF.

This clonotype was seen at least ten times. V and J are TRBV29-1 and TRBJ2-3; D is ambiguous. The CDR3 has 17 residues. Deletions cut 6 bases from V and 0 bases from J, with 22 bases between. The germline V gene has CDR1 SQVTM and CDR2 ANQGSEA. CDR3: CSVLFAFDFSSTDTQYF. The CDR3 nucleotides read TGCAGCGTCCTTTTCGCTTTCGACTTTTCTAGCACAGATACGCAGTATTTT.